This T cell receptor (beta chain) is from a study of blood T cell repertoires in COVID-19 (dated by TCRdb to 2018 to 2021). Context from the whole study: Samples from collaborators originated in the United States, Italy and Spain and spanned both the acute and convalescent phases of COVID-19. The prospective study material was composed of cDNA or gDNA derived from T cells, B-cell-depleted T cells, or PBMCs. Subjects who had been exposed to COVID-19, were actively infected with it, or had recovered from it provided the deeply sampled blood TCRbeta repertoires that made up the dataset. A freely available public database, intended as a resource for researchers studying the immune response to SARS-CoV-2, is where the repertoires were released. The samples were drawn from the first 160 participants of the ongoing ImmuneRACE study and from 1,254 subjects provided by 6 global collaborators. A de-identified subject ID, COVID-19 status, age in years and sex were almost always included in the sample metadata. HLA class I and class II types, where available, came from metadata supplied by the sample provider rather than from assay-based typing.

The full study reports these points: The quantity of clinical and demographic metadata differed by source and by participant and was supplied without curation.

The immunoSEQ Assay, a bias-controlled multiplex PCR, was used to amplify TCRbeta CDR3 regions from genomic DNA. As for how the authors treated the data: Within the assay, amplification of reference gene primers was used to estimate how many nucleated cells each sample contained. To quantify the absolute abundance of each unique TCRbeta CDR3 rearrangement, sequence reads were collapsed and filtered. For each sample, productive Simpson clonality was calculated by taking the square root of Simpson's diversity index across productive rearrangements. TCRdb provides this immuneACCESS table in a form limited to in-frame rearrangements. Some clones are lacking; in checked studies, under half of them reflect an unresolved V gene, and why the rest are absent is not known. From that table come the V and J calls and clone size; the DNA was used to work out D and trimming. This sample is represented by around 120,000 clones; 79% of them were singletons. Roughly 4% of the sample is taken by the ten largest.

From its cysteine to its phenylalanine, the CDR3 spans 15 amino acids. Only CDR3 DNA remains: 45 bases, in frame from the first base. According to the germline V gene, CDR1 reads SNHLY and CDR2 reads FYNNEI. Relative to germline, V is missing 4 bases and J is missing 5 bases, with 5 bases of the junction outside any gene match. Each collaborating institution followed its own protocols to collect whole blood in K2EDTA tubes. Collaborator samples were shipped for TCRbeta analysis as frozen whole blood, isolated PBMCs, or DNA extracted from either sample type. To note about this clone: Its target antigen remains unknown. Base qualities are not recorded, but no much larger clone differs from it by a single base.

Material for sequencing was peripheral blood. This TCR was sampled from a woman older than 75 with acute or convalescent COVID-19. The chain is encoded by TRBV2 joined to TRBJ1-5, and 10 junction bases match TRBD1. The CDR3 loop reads CASSGTGGSDQPQHF. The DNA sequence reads TGTGCCAGCAGTGGGACAGGGGGAAGCGATCAGCCCCAGCATTTT.